The T cell receptor beta chain described here comes from a study of PD-1 blockade in classical Hodgkin lymphoma (TCRdb year 2020). About the investigation overall: Nivolumab dosing was 3 mg/kg intravenously every 2 weeks, continuing until either disease progression or unacceptable toxicity. The study used CyTOF and TCR beta sequencing to define a peripheral blood immune signature of response to PD-1 blockade in classical Hodgkin lymphoma.

Reading from cysteine to phenylalanine, the CDR3 counts 18 amino acids. Only CDR3 DNA remains: 54 bases, in frame from the first base. The V end loses 4 bases and the J end loses 0 bases, and a stretch of 19 bases separates them. CDR1 and CDR2 are read off the germline V gene as SGHVS and FNYEAQ. The label giving this sample's time point can be read as: cycle 4 day 1 (C4D1), after 6 weeks of nivolumab. Every trial patient had relapsed after autologous stem cell transplantation, and cohorts A, B and C differed in prior brentuximab vedotin exposure. The trial cohort included 50 to 70 patients with relapsed/refractory classical Hodgkin lymphoma, and each patient had a best overall response of complete response, partial response or progressive disease. In the multi-cohort phase II CheckMate 205 trial, trial patients received single-agent nivolumab. An independent review committee assessed best overall response by applying the 2007 International Working Group response criteria. Trial PBMCs were obtained immediately prior to nivolumab initiation (C1D1) and on therapy at cycle 2 day 1 and cycle 4 day 1. After peripheral blood was drawn into 8 mL Vacutainer Cell Preparation Tubes, PBMCs were isolated by centrifugation and then cryopreserved.

Worth noting for this clone: Which antigen it targets is not known. Within one base of it there is no much larger clone, and no base qualities were kept.

The Qiagen DNeasy kit was used to extract genomic DNA from unsorted PBMCs and from the negatively selected CD4+ and CD8+ fractions. Amplification of TCR beta CDR3 regions was done by immunoSEQ multiplex PCR with primers that anneal to V and J segments. A synthetic immune receptor repertoire was used to minimize amplification bias, and any remaining bias was removed computationally after sequencing. Per the source publication's procedure: Repertoire diversity was quantified as the Shannon entropy index using custom Python scripts. The unsorted, CD4+ and CD8+ repertoires were each analyzed separately, with the exception of combined analyses, where CD4+ and CD8+ sequences were merged in silico. A clone counted as expanded when the clone's frequency after treatment rose at least 2-fold relative to C1D1, and clones undetected at baseline were given a pseudocount of 0.5. Clones with 0 or 1 copy at C1D1 were defined as singleton clones, while clones with 2 or more copies were defined as non-singleton clones. By matching protein sequences in sorted samples from the same patient, clones expanded in unsorted samples were annotated as CD4+, CD8+ or unknown. Wilcoxon tests on paired samples were used to test diversity changes from C1D1 to C4D1. Drawn from immuneACCESS, this table holds only the in-frame rearrangements with V and J called that TCRdb kept. Clones are partly lost; checked studies trace under half to an unresolved V gene and leave the rest unexplained. V, J and clone size derive from that table, while D and trimming were established from the DNA sequence. This sample is represented by about 33,000 clones; about 72% of them were singletons. The ten top clones hold 3.5% to 5% of the sample.

Findings and caveats that apply to the study as a whole: Baseline TCR diversity was reported to be lower in newly diagnosed patients than in healthy donors and to be lower still in relapsed/refractory patients. Only a single clinical trial cohort was studied, and what caused the repertoire differences, possibly disease activity or prior therapy, remained undefined. CD4+ but not CD8+ TCR diversity rose significantly by C4D1 (p=0.0027 vs p=0.16), most apparent in complete responders (p=0.02). Trial patients achieving complete response had baseline diversity similar to newly diagnosed patients, whereas partial responders and progressors had significantly lower diversity. Lower diversity was seen in patients whose nivolumab began less than 1 year after ASCT, and these patients were left out of later analyses so that immune reconstitution would not confound the results.

The clonotype originates from a human donor with classical Hodgkin lymphoma. Sequenced here: peripheral blood mononuclear cells (PBMCs), sampled before the fourth cycle of nivolumab. The V and J genes are TRBV7-6 and TRBJ2-1, and the D gene may be TRBD2, 6 bases matching. The CDR3 region has the sequence CASSSTSGLLSSYNEQFF. The nucleotides read TGTGCCAGCAGCTCTACCTCGGGACTTTTAAGCTCCTACAATGAGCAGTTCTTC. When the CDR3 is completed using the reference TRBV7-6 and TRBJ2-1 genes on either side, the full variable domain is GAGVSQSPRYKVTKRGQDVALRCDPISGHVSLYWYRQALGQGPEFLTYFNYEAQQDKSGLPNDRFSAERPEGSISTLTIQRTEQRDSAMYRCASSSTSGLLSSYNEQFFGPGTRLTVL.